The entry that follows covers one TCR beta chain sequence. This sample was taken from a study of blood T cell repertoires in COVID-19. Study-level information: Samples taken during acute and convalescent COVID-19 were collected in the United States, Italy and Spain. PBMCs, B-cell-depleted T cells, or T cells were the source of the cDNA or gDNA that made up the material.

Germline V gene data show CDR1 as GTSNPN and CDR2 as SVGIG (reference sequence). The J segment lost 4 bases and the V segment lost 1 base, leaving 5 bases of the junction unmatched. This CDR3 is built from 15 residues. Original methodology: Reference gene primers were amplified, and this amplification served to estimate nucleated cell counts. Produced via immunoSEQ multiplex PCR; TCRdb's table is partial and in-frame only. V and J calls and clone size are those listed in that table; D and trimming were worked out from the DNA. The repertoire consists of just over 150,000 clones, with approximately 92% occurring once and the leading ten covering 3.5% to 5%.

Sequencing was carried out using peripheral blood. The sequence derives from a woman between 50 and 59 years old with acute or convalescent COVID-19. The genes are TRBV30 and TRBJ2-7; 12 nucleotides agree with TRBD1. In DNA, the CDR3 is TGTGCCTGGAGTGACACGGGACAGGGGGCTTACGAGCAGTACTTC. Translation: CAWSDTGQGAYEQYF. Complete variable domain (other parts from reference TRBV30 and TRBJ2-7): SQTIHQWPATLVQPVGSPLSLECTVEGTSNPNLYWYRQAAGRGLQLLFYSVGIGQISSEVPQNLSASRPQDRQFILSSKKLLLSDSGFYLCAWSDTGQGAYEQYFGPGTRLTVT.